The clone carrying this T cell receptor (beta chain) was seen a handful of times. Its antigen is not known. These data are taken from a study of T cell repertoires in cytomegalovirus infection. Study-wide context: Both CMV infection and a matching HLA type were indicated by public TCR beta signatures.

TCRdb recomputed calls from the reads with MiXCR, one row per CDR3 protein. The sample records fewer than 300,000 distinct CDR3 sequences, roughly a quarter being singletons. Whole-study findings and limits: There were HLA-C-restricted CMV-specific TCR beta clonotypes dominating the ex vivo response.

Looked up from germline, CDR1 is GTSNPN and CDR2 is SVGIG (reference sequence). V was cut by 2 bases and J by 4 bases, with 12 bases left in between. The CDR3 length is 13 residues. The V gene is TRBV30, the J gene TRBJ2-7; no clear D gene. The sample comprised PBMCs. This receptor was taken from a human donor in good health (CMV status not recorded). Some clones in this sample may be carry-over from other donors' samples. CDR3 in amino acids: CAWSIGHQYEQYF. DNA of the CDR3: TGTGCCTGGAGTATTGGGCACCAGTACGAGCAGTACTTC.